These T cell receptor beta chains were read from a single sample in a study of T cells after posttransplantation cyclophosphamide. The table came from immunoSEQ multiplex PCR; TCRdb's copy has only in-frame clones and leaves some out. This sample carries 35,000 to 55,000 clones, none of them present only once. Sequenced material: PBMCs. The receptors shown here come from a man aged 35-49 years in good health, CMV-negative, and a related stem cell transplant donor. Each CDR3 is given with its conserved first and last residue. A D gene is named only where the DNA matches it firmly. Size is omitted from some rows. Given values are once, few, many or a class for expanded clones.

d_call	j_call	v_call	clone_size	cdr3_aa	cdr3_nt
NA	TRBJ1-2	TRBV11-2	many	CASSFAGTSNYGYTF	TGTGCCAGCAGCTTCGCAGGGACATCTAACTATGGCTACACCTTC
TRBD1	TRBJ1-6	TRBV7-2	many	CASSSGTGGSPLHF	TGTGCCAGCAGCTCCGGGACAGGGGGGTCACCCCTCCACTTT
NA	TRBJ1-1	TRBV18	many	CASSPQRLEAFF	TGTGCCAGCTCACCACAGAGACTTGAAGCTTTCTTT
NA	TRBJ1-1	TRBV2	many	CASTPPLVNTEAFF	TGTGCCAGCACCCCCCCCCTTGTGAACACTGAAGCTTTCTTT
TRBD2	TRBJ2-1	TRBV7-9	few	CASSGLSSGIYNEQFF	TGTGCCAGCAGCGGTCTTTCTAGCGGTATATACAATGAGCAGTTCTTC
NA	TRBJ2-2	TRBV11-2	many	CASSPRLDTGELFF	TGTGCCAGCAGCCCCCGACTTGACACCGGGGAGCTGTTTTTT
NA	TRBJ2-7	TRBV14	few	CASSAYRDRNEQYF	TGTGCCAGCAGCGCATACAGGGATAGGAACGAGCAGTACTTC
NA	TRBJ1-6	TRBV7-2	many	CASSWGTYNSPLHF	TGTGCCAGCAGCTGGGGGACATATAATTCACCCCTCCACTTT
TRBD2	TRBJ2-3	TRBV5-4	many	CASSLAPPGGADTQYF	TGTGCCAGCAGCTTGGCCCCTCCGGGGGGTGCGGATACGCAGTATTTT
NA	TRBJ1-3	TRBV7-6	many	CASSLEPGVTSGNTIYF	TGTGCCAGCAGCTTAGAGCCGGGGGTCACCTCTGGAAACACCATATATTTT
TRBD1	TRBJ1-1	TRBV7-9	many	CASSLVGGGGEAFF	TGTGCCAGCAGCTTAGTAGGGGGCGGAGGTGAAGCTTTCTTT
NA	TRBJ2-3	TRBV10-2	many	CASSDIGVGTDTQYF	TGCGCCAGCAGTGATATAGGGGTGGGCACAGATACGCAGTATTTT
NA	TRBJ1-2	TRBV4-3	few	CASSQEIGQGFSHGYTF	TGCGCCAGCAGCCAAGAGATCGGGCAGGGGTTTTCGCATGGCTACACCTTC
TRBD1	TRBJ2-1	TRBV27	NA	CASSLFDSGTGYNEQFF	TGTGCCAGCAGTTTATTCGACTCCGGGACAGGCTACAATGAGCAGTTCTTC
NA	TRBJ1-1	TRBV6-4	many	CASSTTRGNTEAFF	TGTGCCAGCAGCACGACCCGGGGGAACACTGAAGCTTTCTTT
NA	TRBJ2-5	TRBV7-9	many	CASRRDWQETQYF	TGTGCCAGCAGGAGGGACTGGCAAGAGACCCAGTACTTC
NA	TRBJ1-2	TRBV7-2	few	CASSPQGFATTGYTF	TGTGCCAGCAGCCCACAGGGTTTTGCCACTACCGGCTACACCTTC
TRBD2	TRBJ2-1	TRBV19	many	CASGTRGNNEQFF	TGTGCCAGCGGGACTAGGGGGAACAATGAGCAGTTCTTC
NA	TRBJ2-2	TRBV11-1	many	CASSLNRANTGELFF	TGTGCCAGCAGCTTAAACAGGGCAAACACCGGGGAGCTGTTTTTT
TRBD1	TRBJ1-1	TRBV4-2	many	CASSHGQGRNTEAFF	TGTGCCAGCAGCCATGGACAGGGGAGGAACACTGAAGCTTTCTTT
NA	TRBJ2-5	TRBV11-2	NA	CASSPGGRYQETQYF	TGTGCCAGCAGCCCCGGAGGGAGGTACCAAGAGACCCAGTACTTC
TRBD1	TRBJ2-4	TRBV19	many	CASSYDRGYNIQYF	TGTGCCAGTAGTTACGACAGGGGGTACAACATTCAGTACTTC
NA	TRBJ1-3	TRBV4-2	many	CASSQEGRFSGNTIYF	TGTGCCAGCAGCCAAGAGGGCAGGTTCTCTGGAAACACCATATATTTT
NA	TRBJ1-5	TRBV2	NA	CASSWAAQTNQPQHF	TGTGCCAGCAGTTGGGCCGCACAGACGAATCAGCCCCAGCATTTT
NA	TRBJ2-3	TRBV5-1	many	CASSLPGGTDTQYF	TGCGCCAGCAGTCTCCCCGGGGGCACAGATACGCAGTATTTT
NA	TRBJ1-1	TRBV19	medium-sized	CASKGQAGEAFF	TGTGCCAGTAAAGGTCAAGCGGGAGAAGCTTTCTTT
TRBD1	TRBJ1-6	TRBV4-1	many	CASSQGDSGYSPLHF	TGCGCCAGCAGCCAGGGGGACAGTGGGTATTCACCCCTCCACTTT
NA	TRBJ2-7	TRBV19	many	CASSIGQSYEQYF	TGTGCCAGTAGTATCGGACAGTCTTACGAGCAGTACTTC
TRBD1	TRBJ1-1	TRBV6-5	many	CASTQDRAMDTEAFF	TGTGCCAGCACCCAAGACAGGGCCATGGACACTGAAGCTTTCTTT
TRBD2	TRBJ2-3	TRBV7-9	many	CASSPSGADTQYF	TGTGCCAGCAGCCCAAGCGGGGCAGATACGCAGTATTTT
NA	TRBJ2-3	TRBV18	NA	CASYDFFPTDTQYF	TGTGCCAGCTACGACTTCTTCCCCACAGATACGCAGTATTTT
NA	TRBJ1-5	TRBV19	many	CASADSYNQPQHF	TGTGCCAGTGCCGACAGTTACAATCAGCCCCAGCATTTT
TRBD1	TRBJ1-4	TRBV7-2	NA	CASSLRTGTNEKLFF	TGTGCCAGCAGCTTAAGGACAGGGACTAATGAAAAACTGTTTTTT
TRBD1	TRBJ2-7	TRBV6-5	many	CASSSARTGSHEQYF	TGTGCCAGCAGTTCAGCCCGGACAGGGAGCCACGAGCAGTACTTC
NA	TRBJ1-3	TRBV12-5	many	CASGFGGASGNTIYF	TGTGCTAGTGGTTTTGGGGGCGCGAGCGGAAACACCATATATTTT
NA	TRBJ2-5	TRBV12-2	few	CASRPPPGYQETQYF	TGTGCAAGTCGCCCACCCCCGGGGTACCAAGAGACCCAGTACTTC
NA	TRBJ1-1	TRBV5-8	many	CASSLVPDQNTEAFF	TGTGCCAGCAGCTTGGTCCCAGATCAGAACACTGAAGCTTTCTTT
NA	TRBJ1-5	TRBV5-1	many	CASSLEGVNQPQHF	TGCGCCAGCAGCTTGGAGGGGGTTAATCAGCCCCAGCATTTT
NA	TRBJ2-5	TRBV2	many	CASSPVVETQYF	TGTGCCAGCAGTCCTGTTGTCGAGACCCAGTACTTC
NA	TRBJ2-5	TRBV30	many	CAWSVREETQYF	TGTGCCTGGAGTGTTAGGGAGGAGACCCAGTACTTC
TRBD2	TRBJ2-1	TRBV29-1	many	CSEGREDEQFF	TGCAGCGAGGGACGGGAGGATGAGCAGTTCTTC
TRBD2	TRBJ2-1	TRBV4-2	NA	CASSQDRGGIGNEQFF	TGTGCCAGCAGCCAAGATCGGGGGGGGATTGGTAATGAGCAGTTCTTC
TRBD2	TRBJ2-1	TRBV4-1	many	CASSSTSGSYNEQFF	TGCGCCAGCAGCTCGACTAGCGGCTCCTACAATGAGCAGTTCTTC
NA	TRBJ1-4	TRBV25-1	few	CASTKGREKLFF	TGTGCCAGCACTAAGGGGCGGGAAAAACTGTTTTTT
NA	TRBJ1-6	TRBV5-1	many	CASSPNSNSPLHF	TGCGCCAGCAGCCCTAACAGCAATTCACCCCTCCACTTT
TRBD1	TRBJ2-2	TRBV5-1	many	CASSARDSSTGELFF	TGCGCCAGCAGCGCCCGGGACAGCTCCACCGGGGAGCTGTTTTTT
NA	TRBJ1-5	TRBV6-1	many	CASSEDLPGFSNQPQHF	TGTGCCAGCAGTGAAGACCTTCCGGGATTCAGCAATCAGCCCCAGCATTTT
NA	TRBJ2-1	TRBV5-1	many	CASKRQEQDEQFF	TGCGCCAGCAAGAGACAGGAACAGGATGAGCAGTTCTTC
NA	TRBJ2-6	TRBV11-2	many	CASSLRDSGANVLTF	TGTGCCAGCAGCCTACGAGACTCTGGGGCCAACGTCCTGACTTTC